This TCR beta chain was sequenced in a study of T cell responses to AZD1222 COVID-19 vaccine. Findings of the study overall: The study reported that nearly half of spike-specific TCRs target unmutated variant regions.

Concerning this clone itself: Its antigen is unknown.

CDR1 and CDR2 from the germline V gene are SNHLY and FYNNEI. There are 15 residues in the CDR3. V was trimmed by 7 bases and J by 3 bases, leaving 16 bases between them. Generated by immunoSEQ multiplex PCR, the TCRdb table keeps only in-frame clones and is missing some. The table lists 180,000 or so clones, about nine tenths of them singletons, with approximately 1.9% in the top ten. The rearrangement links TRBV2 to TRBJ2-1; D is possibly TRBD2 (5 bases). Specimen: peripheral blood, collected 28 days after the second AZD1222 dose. The sequence derives from an adult who received the AZD1222 COVID-19 vaccine. CDR3 amino acids: CASTGSGSHYNEQFF. CDR3 nucleotides: TGTGCCAGCACCGGATCGGGATCCCACTACAATGAGCAGTTCTTC.